The clone carrying this T cell receptor beta chain showed up many times. Since the library was made to target alpha chains, this beta chain is a stray read and its abundance is not meaningful. This sample was taken from a study of spatial heterogeneity in lung cancer. Whole-study context: More beta-chain than alpha-chain sequences were consistently detected.

Stated time point: sample taken at primary tumor resection. Tumor, nontumor lung or frozen PBMC supplied whole RNA, sequenced without sorting. Per germline, CDR1 DFQATT and CDR2 SNEGSKA (reference sequence). CDR3 size: 12 residues. V was shortened by 6 bases and J by 7 bases, with 13 bases between the two germline ends. Using its own MiXCR run on the 5' RACE reads, TCRdb lists one record per CDR3 protein. This sample has more than 2,500 distinct CDR3 sequences, with about 3.5% found just once. V usage is TRBV20-1 and J usage is TRBJ1-5; D ambiguous. The sequencing used lung tissue, collected at surgery. The origin of this receptor is a human donor with early-stage non-small cell lung cancer. The chain's CDR3 is CSAQPVQQPQHF. As DNA, the CDR3 is TGCAGTGCCCAACCGGTTCAGCAGCCCCAGCATTTT.